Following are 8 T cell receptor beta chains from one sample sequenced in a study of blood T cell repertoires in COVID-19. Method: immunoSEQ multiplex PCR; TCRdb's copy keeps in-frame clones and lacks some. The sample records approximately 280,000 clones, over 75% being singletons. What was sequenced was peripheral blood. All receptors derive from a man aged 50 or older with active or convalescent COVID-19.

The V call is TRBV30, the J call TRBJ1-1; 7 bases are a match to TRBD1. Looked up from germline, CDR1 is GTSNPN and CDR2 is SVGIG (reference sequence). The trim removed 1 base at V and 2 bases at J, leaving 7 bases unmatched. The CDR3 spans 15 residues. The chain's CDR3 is CAWSDYRGTNTEAFF. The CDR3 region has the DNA TGTGCCTGGAGTGATTACAGGGGAACCAACACTGAAGCTTTCTTT. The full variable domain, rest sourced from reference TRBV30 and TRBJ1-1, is SQTIHQWPATLVQPVGSPLSLECTVEGTSNPNLYWYRQAAGRGLQLLFYSVGIGQISSEVPQNLSASRPQDRQFILSSKKLLLSDSGFYLCAWSDYRGTNTEAFFGQGTRLTVV.

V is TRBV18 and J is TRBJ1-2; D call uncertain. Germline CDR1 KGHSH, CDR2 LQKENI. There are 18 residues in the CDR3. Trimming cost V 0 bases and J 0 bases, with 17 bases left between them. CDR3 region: CASSPPNSYQLANYGYTF. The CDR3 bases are TGTGCCAGCTCACCACCGAACAGCTACCAGTTAGCTAACTATGGCTACACCTTC.

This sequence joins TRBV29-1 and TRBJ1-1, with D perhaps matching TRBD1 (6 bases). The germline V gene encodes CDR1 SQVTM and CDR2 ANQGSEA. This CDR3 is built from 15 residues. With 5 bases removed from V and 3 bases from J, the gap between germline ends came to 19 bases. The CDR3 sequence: CSVTTIGGADTEAFF. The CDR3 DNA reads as TGCAGCGTTACAACGATCGGGGGGGCGGACACTGAAGCTTTCTTT.

CDR3 region: CASSNQDRTGHNEQFF. The CDR3 coding sequence is TGTGCCAGCAGCAATCAGGACAGGACTGGGCACAATGAGCAGTTCTTC. J is TRBJ2-1 and V is TRBV7-9; 7 bases are a match to TRBD1. The germline V gene encodes CDR1 SEHNR and CDR2 FQNEAQ (reference sequence). V shed 5 bases and J 5 bases; nucleotides not matched to a gene: 12. There are 16 residues in the CDR3.

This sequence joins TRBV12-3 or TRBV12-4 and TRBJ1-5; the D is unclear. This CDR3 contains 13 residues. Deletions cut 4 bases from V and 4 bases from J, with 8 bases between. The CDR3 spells CASSWRENQPQHF. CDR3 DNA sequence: TGTGCCAGCAGTTGGAGGGAAAATCAGCCCCAGCATTTT.

In DNA form, the CDR3 reads TGTGCCAGCAGTCCCGGGACTAGCGGTTACAATGAGCAGTTCTTC. The encoded protein is CASSPGTSGYNEQFF. V usage is TRBV2 and J usage is TRBJ2-1; 11 positions agree with TRBD2. Trimming took 5 bases from V and 4 from J; bases not matched to a gene: 4. This CDR3 has 15 amino acids. Germline V gene data show CDR1 as SNHLY and CDR2 as FYNNEI. The full variable domain, in which reference TRBV2 and TRBJ2-1 provide the parts outside the CDR3, is EPEVTQTPSHQVTQMGQEVILRCVPISNHLYFYWYRQILGQKVEFLVSFYNNEISEKSEIFDDQFSVERPDGSNFTLKIRSTKLEDSAMYFCASSPGTSGYNEQFFGPGTRLTVL.

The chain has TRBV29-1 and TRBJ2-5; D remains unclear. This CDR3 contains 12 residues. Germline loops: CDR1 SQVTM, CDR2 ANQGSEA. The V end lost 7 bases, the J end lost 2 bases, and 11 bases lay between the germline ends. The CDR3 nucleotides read TGCAGCGGACGGCGGAATCAAGAGACCCAGTACTTC. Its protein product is CSGRRNQETQYF.

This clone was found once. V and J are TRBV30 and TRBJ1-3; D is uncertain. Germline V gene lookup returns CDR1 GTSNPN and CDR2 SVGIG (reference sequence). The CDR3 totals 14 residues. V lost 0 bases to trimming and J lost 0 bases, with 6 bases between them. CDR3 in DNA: TGTGCCTGGAGTGTGGCCCTCTCTGGAAACACCATATATTTT. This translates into CAWSVALSGNTIYF. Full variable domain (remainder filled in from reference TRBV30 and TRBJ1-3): SQTIHQWPATLVQPVGSPLSLECTVEGTSNPNLYWYRQAAGRGLQLLFYSVGIGQISSEVPQNLSASRPQDRQFILSSKKLLLSDSGFYLCAWSVALSGNTIYFGEGSWLTVV.